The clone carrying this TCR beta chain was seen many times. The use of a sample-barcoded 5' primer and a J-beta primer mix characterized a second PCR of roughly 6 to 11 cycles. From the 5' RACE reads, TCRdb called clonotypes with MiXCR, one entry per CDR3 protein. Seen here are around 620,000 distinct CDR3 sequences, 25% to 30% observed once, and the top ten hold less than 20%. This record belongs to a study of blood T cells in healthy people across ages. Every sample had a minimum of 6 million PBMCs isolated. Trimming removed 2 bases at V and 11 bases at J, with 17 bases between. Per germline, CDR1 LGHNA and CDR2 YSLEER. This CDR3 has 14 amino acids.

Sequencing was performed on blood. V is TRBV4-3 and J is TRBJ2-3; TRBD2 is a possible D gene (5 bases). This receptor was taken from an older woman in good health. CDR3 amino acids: CASSQPNRLGGQYF. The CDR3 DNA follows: TGCGCCAGCAGCCAACCTAACCGCCTTGGAGGGCAGTATTTT.